This TCR beta chain was profiled in a study of T-cell memory formation after mild COVID-19. V was trimmed by 5 bases and J by 3 bases, leaving 14 bases between them. Germline CDR1 reads SEHNR; CDR2 reads FQNEAQ (reference sequence). The CDR3 has 15 residues. TCRdb called the 5' RACE reads again in MiXCR, with one record for every CDR3 protein. The table shows hundreds of thousands of distinct CDR3 sequences, with roughly 20% occurring only once. This receptor was identified in an adult woman who had mild COVID-19 (a few samples of this study predate the infection). Cell type and time point are not known. The chain couples TRBV7-9 to TRBJ2-1; no clear D. Sample: PBMCs or a T cell subset sorted from them (not recorded which). The CDR3, as DNA: TGTGCCAGCAGCCCCGTAATGTATTTCTACAATGAGCAGTTCTTC. It specifies CASSPVMYFYNEQFF.